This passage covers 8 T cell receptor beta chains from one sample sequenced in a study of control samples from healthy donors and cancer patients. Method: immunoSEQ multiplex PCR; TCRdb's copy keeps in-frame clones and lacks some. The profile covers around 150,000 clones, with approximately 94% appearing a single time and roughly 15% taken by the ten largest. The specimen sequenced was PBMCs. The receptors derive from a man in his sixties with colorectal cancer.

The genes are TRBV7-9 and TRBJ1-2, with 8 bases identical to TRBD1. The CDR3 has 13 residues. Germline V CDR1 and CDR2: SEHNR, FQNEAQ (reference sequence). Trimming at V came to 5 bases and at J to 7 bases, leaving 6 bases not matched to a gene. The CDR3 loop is CASSLDRVGGYTF. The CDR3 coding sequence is TGTGCCAGCAGCCTGGACAGGGTAGGTGGCTACACCTTC.

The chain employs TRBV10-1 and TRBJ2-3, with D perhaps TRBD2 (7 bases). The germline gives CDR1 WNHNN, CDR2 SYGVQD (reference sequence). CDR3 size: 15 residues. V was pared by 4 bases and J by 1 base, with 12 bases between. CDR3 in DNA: TGCGCCAGCAGTGCCGGGGGGCCGCGCACAGATACGCAGTATTTT. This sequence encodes CASSAGGPRTDTQYF.

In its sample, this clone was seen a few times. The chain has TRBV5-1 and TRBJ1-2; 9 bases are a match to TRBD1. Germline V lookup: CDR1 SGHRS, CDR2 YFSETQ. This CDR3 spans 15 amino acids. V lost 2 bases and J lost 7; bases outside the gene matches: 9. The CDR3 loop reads CASSFTPETGGGYTF. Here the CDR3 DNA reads TGCGCCAGCAGCTTTACGCCCGAGACAGGGGGTGGCTACACCTTC.

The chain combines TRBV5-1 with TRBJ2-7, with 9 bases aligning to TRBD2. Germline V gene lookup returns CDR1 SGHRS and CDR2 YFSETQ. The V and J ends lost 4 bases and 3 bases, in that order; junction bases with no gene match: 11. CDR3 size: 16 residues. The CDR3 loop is CASSPGSSGGFYEQYF. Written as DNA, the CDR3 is TGCGCCAGCAGCCCCGGGAGCAGCGGGGGGTTCTACGAGCAGTACTTC. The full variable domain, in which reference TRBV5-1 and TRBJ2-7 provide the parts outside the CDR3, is KAGVTQTPRYLIKTRGQQVTLSCSPISGHRSVSWYQQTPGQGLQFLFEYFSETQRNKGNFPGRFSGRQFSNSRSEMNVSTLELGDSALYLCASSPGSSGGFYEQYFGPGTRLTVT.

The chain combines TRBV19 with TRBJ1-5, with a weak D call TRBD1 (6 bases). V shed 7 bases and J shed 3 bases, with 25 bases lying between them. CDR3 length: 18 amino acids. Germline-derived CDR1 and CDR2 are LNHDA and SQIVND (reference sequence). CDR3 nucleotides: TGTGCCAGTACCGGTCGAAGGGCAGGGGTCCATCTCAATCAGCCCCAGCATTTT. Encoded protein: CASTGRRAGVHLNQPQHF.

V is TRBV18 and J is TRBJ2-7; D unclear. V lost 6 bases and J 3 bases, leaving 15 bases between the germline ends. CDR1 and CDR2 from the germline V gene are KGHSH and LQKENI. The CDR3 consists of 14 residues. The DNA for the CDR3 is TGTGCCAGCTCCCCCGCAGGAGCCAGCTACGAGCAGTACTTC. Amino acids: CASSPAGASYEQYF.

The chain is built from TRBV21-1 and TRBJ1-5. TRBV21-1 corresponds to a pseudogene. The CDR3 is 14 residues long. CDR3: CASSPPGRNQPQHF. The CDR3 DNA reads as TGTGCCAGCAGCCCCCCGGGACGGAATCAGCCCCAGCATTTT.

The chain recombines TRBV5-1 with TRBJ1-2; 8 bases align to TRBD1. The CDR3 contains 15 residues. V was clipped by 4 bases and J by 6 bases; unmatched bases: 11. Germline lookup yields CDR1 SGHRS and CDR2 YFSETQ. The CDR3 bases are TGCGCCAGCAGCAAAAGGACAGGGAGCGTCGATGGCTACACCTTC. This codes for CASSKRTGSVDGYTF.